Each of the 4 T cell receptor beta chains below was sequenced from the same sample in a study of T cells expressing NK-cell markers. TCRdb reprocessed the 5' RACE reads, keeping one entry per CDR3 protein, no DNA. This sample's table has some 140,000 distinct CDR3 sequences. The source material was blood T cells: a sorted CD56 or NKG2C T cell subset, CD4+ or CD8+ T cells, or bulk PBMC T cells (not recorded which). These receptors were taken from a woman between 50 and 59 years old in good health.

J is TRBJ1-4 and V is TRBV29-1; TCRdb picks TRBD1, but there is no DNA to check that call. The germline V gene has CDR1 SQVTM and CDR2 ANQGSEA. This CDR3 is built from 14 residues. The CDR3 reads CSVEGGDNNEKLFF.

The chain recombines TRBV3-1 with TRBJ2-1; TCRdb gives TRBD2 as the D gene, but with no DNA this cannot be confirmed. The CDR3 contains 14 residues. Per germline, CDR1 LGHDT and CDR2 YNNKEL (reference sequence). This CDR3 reads CASSWKPSGDEQFF.

This chain's CDR3 is CSVETVPGELFF. The genes are TRBV29-1 and TRBJ2-2; TCRdb outputs TRBD2, but without DNA this stays unchecked. The CDR3 loop spans 12 amino acids. The germline gives CDR1 SQVTM, CDR2 ANQGSEA.

The chain joins TRBV5-6 to TRBJ1-3. Looked up from germline, CDR1 is SGHDT and CDR2 is YYEEEE. The CDR3 totals 16 residues. This CDR3 is CASSLEGGSSGNTIYF. Drawing the rest from reference TRBV5-6 and TRBJ1-3, the complete variable domain is DAGVTQSPTHLIKTRGQQVTLRCSPKSGHDTVSWYQQALGQGPQFIFQYYEEEERQRGNFPDRFSGHQFPNYSSELNVNALLLGDSALYLCASSLEGGSSGNTIYFGEGSWLTVV.